The present T cell receptor (beta chain) was sequenced within a study of CD8+CD57+ T cells in acquired aplastic anemia. Overall study: Each DNA sample taken from sorted CD4+ and CD8+ cells came to about 3.4 ug on average. Healthy donors averaged around 10 million reads for CD4+ cells.

This clonotype has more than one count but fewer than ten. Its matching antigen is unknown. Profiling that covered TCR beta VDJ and CDR3 relied on genomic DNA as its template. TCRdb reprocessed the reads with MiXCR, giving one entry per CDR3 protein. The sample records around 190,000 distinct CDR3 sequences, over 60% being singletons. Study results and limitations: Between the patient and control groups, CD8+ Simpson's diversity did not differ significantly. Both patients and controls carried the same twenty-nine CD8+ CDR3 sequences.

CDR1 MGHDK and CDR2 SYGVNS come from the germline V gene. This CDR3 spans 13 amino acids. The V end lost 2 bases, the J end lost 5 bases, and 10 bases lay between the germline ends. Material for sequencing was sorted CD4+, CD8+, or CD8+CD57+ T cells (not recorded which) from PBMCs. The gene calls are TRBV25-1 and TRBJ2-7; the D gene could be TRBD1 or TRBD2 (5 bases each). The receptor's source is a human donor in good health. The CDR3 sequence: CASSEVGTDEQYF. CDR3 DNA: TGTGCCAGCAGTGAAGTCGGGACGGACGAGCAGTACTTC.